This TCR beta chain was obtained from a study of T-cell memory formation after mild COVID-19. Study-level background: Largely donor-specific TCR clusters were found.

The 5'RACE method, run with constant-segment primers, produced TCR alpha and TCR beta cDNA libraries (carrying sample barcodes and UMIs). A single record per CDR3 protein comes from TCRdb applying MiXCR to the 5' RACE reads. The sample has hundreds of thousands of distinct CDR3 sequences, approximately 16% seen once. This clonotype was found a few times. V lost 2 bases to trimming and J lost 0 bases, with 10 bases between them. The CDR3 spans 15 residues. Germline-derived CDR1 and CDR2 are ENHRY and SYGVKD. The chain uses TRBV10-3 and TRBJ1-1, with D possibly TRBD1 on 5 matching bases. Sequencing was performed on PBMCs or a T cell subset sorted from them (not recorded which). This TCR derives from a young man who had mild COVID-19 (a few samples of this study predate the infection). Cell type and time point are not known. The CDR3 loop reads CAISEVDSLNTEAFF. The CDR3 DNA is TGTGCCATCAGTGAGGTCGACAGCTTGAACACTGAAGCTTTCTTT.